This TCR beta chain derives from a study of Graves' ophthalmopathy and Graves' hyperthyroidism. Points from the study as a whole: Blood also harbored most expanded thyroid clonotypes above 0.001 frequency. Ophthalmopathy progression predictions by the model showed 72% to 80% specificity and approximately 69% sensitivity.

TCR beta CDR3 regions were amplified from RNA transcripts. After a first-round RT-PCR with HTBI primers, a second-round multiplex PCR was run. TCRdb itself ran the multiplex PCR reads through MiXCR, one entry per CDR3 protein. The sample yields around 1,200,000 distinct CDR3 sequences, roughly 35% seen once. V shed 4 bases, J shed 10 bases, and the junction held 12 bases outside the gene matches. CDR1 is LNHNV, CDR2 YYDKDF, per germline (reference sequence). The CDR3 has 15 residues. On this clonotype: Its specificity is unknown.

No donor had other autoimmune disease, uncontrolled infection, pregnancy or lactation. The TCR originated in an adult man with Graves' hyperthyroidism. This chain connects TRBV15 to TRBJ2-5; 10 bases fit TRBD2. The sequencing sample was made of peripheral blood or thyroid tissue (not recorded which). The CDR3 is CATSTGGLAVQSQYF. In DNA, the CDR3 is TGTGCCACCAGCACCGGAGGACTAGCGGTCCAGAGCCAGTACTTC.